This TCR beta chain emerged from a study of shared clonotypes between healthy human individuals. Comment on this clone: The antigen remains undetermined.

In replicate PCRs of sorted subsets, around 0.2 ug DNA, about 30,000 T cell genomes, was used. The data were produced by immunoSEQ multiplex PCR, yet TCRdb's version contains in-frame clones alone and is incomplete. The table lists over a million clones, approximately 98.5% of them singletons. The authors divided CD4+ cells into CD45RA+ naive and CD45RA-negative memory subsets. V shed 6 bases, J shed 3 bases, and the junction held 11 bases outside the gene matches. This CDR3 region has 16 residues. CDR1 is SQVTM and CDR2 is ANQGSEA in the germline V gene. Study-wide points: A few donors had 5% to 6% of their naive CD4 clonotypes in common. Non-shared clonotypes showed lower generation probabilities than clonotypes common to all four donors.

The clonotype was recovered from a young man in good health. The sample comprised naive CD4+ T cells sorted from blood. Subset: CD45RA+ positively selected. The chain employs TRBV29-1 and TRBJ2-3; the match to TRBD2 covers 11 bases. The CDR3 region has the DNA TGCAGCGTCGGCCCGACTAGCGGGATTGCTACAGATACGCAGTATTTT. This gives the protein CSVGPTSGIATDTQYF.